This T cell receptor beta chain derives from a study of T-cell memory formation after mild COVID-19. At the level of the study: For the most part, TCR clusters were specific to one donor. Study-level findings and limits: From day 15 to 85, contracting clones were balanced between CD4 and CD8, whereas later expanders leaned toward CD4+. CD4+ contracting clones were mainly CM and EM; CD8+ ones, EMRA. Nothing confirmed that second-wave clones peaking on day 37 were specific for SARS-CoV-2.

TCRdb passed the 5' RACE reads through MiXCR, listing each CDR3 protein once. The sample includes almost 350,000 distinct CDR3 sequences, 20% of them seen just once. Regarding this clonotype: Its antigen is currently unknown.

The germline CDR1 and CDR2 sequences are SEHNR and FQNEAQ (reference sequence). This CDR3 contains 13 residues. V was trimmed by 1 base and J by 9 bases, leaving 7 bases between them. This chain uses TRBV7-9 with TRBJ1-6; D is unclear. The clonotype was recovered from a young man who had mild COVID-19 (a few samples of this study predate the infection). Cell type and time point are not known. Sequences were obtained from PBMCs or a T cell subset sorted from them (not recorded which). This CDR3 reads CASSLESPSPLHF. In nucleotides, the CDR3 is TGTGCCAGCAGCTTAGAGAGTCCTTCACCCCTCCACTTT.